These 30 T cell receptor beta chains were all obtained from the same sample, sequenced in a study of cytomegalovirus exposure and HLA in healthy donors. 60 Vbeta and 13 Jbeta primers were used in PCR. TCRdb's table, derived via immunoSEQ multiplex PCR, lists solely in-frame clones and lacks some. The table lists about 170,000 clones, around 78% of them singletons, with more than 2% in the top ten. Sequencing input: PBMCs. The receptors originated from a woman younger than 45 in good health and CMV-seropositive.

The chain employs TRBV9 and TRBJ1-2; 10 nucleotides agree with TRBD1. Trimming cost V 3 bases and J 8 bases; bases outside gene matches: 4. CDR1 is SGDLS, CDR2 YYNGEE, per germline. The CDR3 covers 13 residues. The CDR3 reads CASSGATGGGYTF. CDR3 DNA: TGTGCCAGCAGCGGGGCGACAGGGGGCGGCTACACCTTC. Supplemented by reference TRBV9 and TRBJ1-2, the full variable domain reads DSGVTQTPKHLITATGQRVTLRCSPRSGDLSVYWYQQSLDQGLQFLIQYYNGEERAKGNILERFSAQQFPDLHSELNLSSLELGDSALYFCASSGATGGGYTFGSGTRLTVV.

Note on this clone: Other DNA sequences from this sample encode an identical CDR3 as well. This chain uses TRBV28 with TRBJ1-2; D is undetermined. This CDR3 contains 12 residues. V was cut by 2 bases and J by 3 bases, with 4 bases left in between. The V gene's germline CDR1 is MDHEN and CDR2 SYDVKM. The CDR3 sequence: CASSLSDYGYTF. Here the CDR3 DNA reads TGTGCCAGCAGTTTAAGCGACTATGGCTACACCTTC.

CDR3 loop: CASSTSTGYGYTF. The CDR3 region has the DNA TGTGCCAGTAGTACCTCCACAGGGTACGGCTACACCTTC. V gene TRBV19 combines with J gene TRBJ1-2; tentatively, D is TRBD1 (6 bases). This CDR3 comprises 13 residues. V gave up 4 bases and J gave up 8 bases, with 14 bases separating them. Germline assignment: CDR1 LNHDA and CDR2 SQIVND (reference sequence).

J is TRBJ2-7 and V is TRBV7-9; 7 bases line up with TRBD1. Germline CDR1 SEHNR, CDR2 FQNEAQ (reference sequence). The V segment lost 5 bases and the J segment 3 bases; nucleotides outside the gene matches: 4. This CDR3 is built from 13 residues. The CDR3 protein is CASSVGQLYEQYF. In DNA, the CDR3 is TGTGCCAGCAGCGTGGGACAGCTCTACGAGCAGTACTTC.

This clone showed up just a few times. The rearrangement uses TRBV10-3 and TRBJ1-1; D might be TRBD1 (6 bases). Trimming left V 10 bases short and J 2 bases short, with 20 bases between. From germline, CDR1 is ENHRY and CDR2 SYGVKD. This CDR3 comprises 15 residues. CDR3 coding DNA: TGTGCCACGGGAAAGGCCGACAGGCTAAACACTGAAGCTTTCTTT. Amino acid sequence: CATGKADRLNTEAFF.

The chain recombines TRBV6-1 with TRBJ2-7, with 14 positions matching TRBD2. The CDR3 has 15 amino acids. The J segment lost 4 bases and the V segment lost 7 bases, leaving 6 bases of the junction unmatched. In germline, CDR1 is MNHNS, CDR2 SASEGT. DNA of the CDR3: TGTGCCAGCACCGGACTAGCGGGAGGTCCTTACGAGCAGTACTTC. It specifies CASTGLAGGPYEQYF.

The genes are TRBV5-4 and TRBJ1-3; D gene unclear. The CDR3 length is 14 residues. Germline CDR1 SGHNT, CDR2 YYREEE (reference sequence). Trimming left V 6 bases short and J 0 bases short, with 10 bases between. The CDR3: CASKSGGSGNTIYF. The CDR3 DNA reads as TGTGCCAGCAAAAGCGGAGGCTCTGGAAACACCATATATTTT.

The genes are TRBV6-4 and TRBJ2-1; D gene ambiguous. Germline V gene lookup returns CDR1 MRHNA and CDR2 SNTAGT. CDR3 length: 14 residues. Trimming took 0 bases from V and 5 from J, leaving 8 bases between them. This CDR3 is CASSDSLEDNEQFF. The CDR3 DNA reads TGTGCCAGCAGTGACTCGCTAGAGGACAATGAGCAGTTCTTC.

The rearrangement links TRBV4-3 to TRBJ2-7; 8 nucleotides align to TRBD2. CDR1 LGHNA and CDR2 YSLEER come from the germline V gene. With V trimmed by 0 bases and J by 5 bases, 9 bases remained unmatched. This CDR3 spans 16 amino acids. The CDR3 DNA reads as TGCGCCAGCAGCCAAGAGCCGGGAGGGCAATTAGACGAGCAGTACTTC. Protein: CASSQEPGGQLDEQYF.

The CDR3 loop is CSARWQVEQFF. The CDR3 DNA reads TGCAGTGCTAGATGGCAGGTTGAGCAGTTCTTC. The V and J genes are TRBV20-1 and TRBJ2-1; D is unresolved. The V end lost 2 bases, the J end lost 9 bases, and 8 bases lay between the germline ends. Germline CDR1 and CDR2: DFQATT and SNEGSKA (reference sequence). The CDR3 extends over 11 amino acids.

The J gene is TRBJ1-4, the V gene TRBV11-2; weak D call: TRBD1 (6 bases). The ends were cut back, 1 base at V and 12 bases at J, with 15 bases in the middle. Germline values: CDR1 SGHAT, CDR2 FQNNGV. The CDR3 has 14 residues. CDR3 sequence reads: CASSLVQGGLELFF. As DNA, the CDR3 is TGTGCCAGCAGCTTAGTACAGGGTGGCTTGGAACTGTTTTTT.

V is TRBV28 and J is TRBJ2-5; no reliable D call. V shed 8 bases and J shed 5 bases, with 18 bases lying between them. Germline values: CDR1 MDHEN, CDR2 SYDVKM. The CDR3 has 14 amino acids. CDR3 region: CASALPLGAETQYF. CDR3 nucleotide sequence: TGTGCCAGCGCCCTACCCCTAGGAGCGGAGACCCAGTACTTC.

V and J are TRBV4-1 and TRBJ1-1; 7 bases agree with TRBD1. Germline values: CDR1 MGHRA, CDR2 YSYEKL. The length of the CDR3 is 19 residues. V shed 1 base, J shed 3 bases, and the junction held 17 bases outside the gene matches. The CDR3 DNA reads TGCGCCAGCAGCCAAGGCTTTCGGACAGGCCGTTCCCCTGACACTGAAGCTTTCTTT. This translates into CASSQGFRTGRSPDTEAFF.

This rearrangement joins TRBV7-9 to TRBJ2-1; 7 positions match TRBD2. The CDR3 is 15 residues long. Germline V gives CDR1 SEHNR, CDR2 FQNEAQ (reference sequence). The V segment lost 4 bases and the J segment 7 bases; nucleotides outside the gene matches: 10. The CDR3 protein is CASSSWGSSGNEQFF. DNA for the CDR3: TGTGCCAGCAGCTCCTGGGGATCTAGCGGAAATGAGCAGTTCTTC.

The rearrangement joins TRBV2 to TRBJ1-1; D not certain. The CDR3 is 13 residues long. Trimming removed 7 bases from V and 2 bases from J, with 11 bases in between. Per germline, CDR1 SNHLY and CDR2 FYNNEI. The CDR3 bases are TGTGCCAGCATGGAACAGTCAAACACTGAAGCTTTCTTT. It codes for CASMEQSNTEAFF.

This clone was detected only once. The genes are TRBV28 and TRBJ1-5, with TRBD1 matching over 9 bases. Losses at the gene ends were 5 bases for V and 6 bases for J; bases not matched to a gene: 8. CDR3 length: 15 residues. Per germline, CDR1 MDHEN and CDR2 SYDVKM. The CDR3 sequence: CASSQSGQGIQPQHF. CDR3 nucleotide sequence: TGTGCCAGCAGTCAATCGGGACAGGGTATTCAGCCCCAGCATTTT. Filled out from reference TRBV28 and TRBJ1-5, the complete variable domain reads DVKVTQSSRYLVKRTGEKVFLECVQDMDHENMFWYRQDPGLGLRLIYFSYDVKMKEKGDIPEGYSVSREKKERFSLILESASTNQTSMYLCASSQSGQGIQPQHFGDGTRLSIL.

The chain links TRBV4-1 to TRBJ2-7; 8 bases agree with TRBD1. The CDR3 has 14 amino acids. Germline lookup yields CDR1 MGHRA and CDR2 YSYEKL. The V gene end was trimmed by 3 bases and the J gene end by 5 bases; junction bases not matched to a gene: 6. CDR3 amino acids: CASSHGQGDNEQYF. The CDR3 bases are TGCGCCAGCAGCCACGGACAGGGAGACAACGAGCAGTACTTC.

The gene calls are TRBV2 and TRBJ2-1, with D maybe TRBD2 (6 bases). Trimming shortened V by 5 bases and J by 10 bases, and 12 bases separated the two germline ends. Germline CDR1 is SNHLY and CDR2 is FYNNEI. The CDR3 extends over 12 amino acids. CDR3 sequence: CASSPSRGEQFF. DNA for the CDR3: TGTGCCAGCAGTCCCTCCCGGGGGGAGCAGTTCTTC.

This clone has just a few counts. The genes are TRBV5-4 and TRBJ2-3, with 9 nucleotides matching TRBD2. With 4 bases clipped from V and 1 base from J, the junction kept 1 base outside the gene matches. The CDR3 runs 14 residues. Germline-derived CDR1 and CDR2 are SGHNT and YYREEE (reference sequence). In DNA, the CDR3 is TGTGCCAGCAGCCCTAGCGGGGGCACAGATACGCAGTATTTT. Its protein is CASSPSGGTDTQYF.

The CDR3 DNA reads as TGTGCCAGCAGCTTAGAGAGGGAAGAGACCCAGTACTTC. Protein: CASSLEREETQYF. V usage is TRBV11-3 and J usage is TRBJ2-5; possibly TRBD2 for D (5 bases). CDR3 length equals 13 residues. Trimming cost V 0 bases and J 3 bases, with 5 bases left between them. Germline CDR1 is SGHNT and CDR2 is YENEEA.

The table lists this clone with a few counts. This chain uses TRBV5-1 with TRBJ2-2; D remains unclear. CDR1 and CDR2 (germline): SGHRS, YFSETQ. CDR3 length: 12 residues. Between the trimmed V and J ends, which lost 1 base and 7 bases, there was a span of 5 bases. CDR3 DNA: TGCGCCAGCAGCTTGCAGGACGGGGAGCTGTTTTTT. Protein product: CASSLQDGELFF.

In this sample, this clone turned up a few times. This chain uses TRBV5-1 with TRBJ2-1; 10 bases are shared with TRBD2. In germline, CDR1 is SGHRS, CDR2 YFSETQ. This CDR3 spans 16 amino acids. J lost 6 bases, V lost 2 bases, and 8 bases had no gene match. The CDR3 DNA is TGCGCCAGCAGCTTAGGCAATAGCGGGGGGTCCAATGAGCAGTTCTTC. Translation gives CASSLGNSGGSNEQFF.

The genes are TRBV30 and TRBJ2-2; 9 nucleotides match TRBD2. This CDR3 has 15 residues. J was trimmed by 6 bases and V by 3 bases; bases with no gene match: 8. Germline CDR1 GTSNPN, CDR2 SVGIG (reference sequence). CDR3 DNA: TGTGCCTGGAGCGAGGCGGGAGGGGCATCCGGGGAGCTGTTTTTT. It specifies CAWSEAGGASGELFF.

The chain uses TRBV30 and TRBJ2-3, with a weak D call TRBD1 (6 bases). V was cut by 2 bases and J by 2 bases, with 14 bases left in between. Per the germline V gene, CDR1 is GTSNPN and CDR2 is SVGIG (reference sequence). The CDR3 covers 15 residues. CDR3 protein: CAWSLQGGNTDTQYF. CDR3 bases: TGTGCCTGGAGTTTACAGGGTGGGAACACAGATACGCAGTATTTT.

The chain has TRBV7-8 and TRBJ1-4; 8 bases match TRBD1. Germline V lookup: CDR1 SGHVS, CDR2 FQNEAQ. CDR3 length: 16 amino acids. V shed 1 base, J shed 1 base, and the junction held 2 bases outside the gene matches. The CDR3 reads CASSLGGQGTNEKLFF. The CDR3 DNA follows: TGTGCCAGCAGCTTAGGAGGACAGGGAACTAATGAAAAACTGTTTTTT.

The count of this clone is one. V and J are TRBV19 and TRBJ1-1; 8 bases agree with TRBD1. The CDR3 covers 14 residues. From germline, CDR1 is LNHDA and CDR2 SQIVND (reference sequence). Losses at the gene ends were 4 bases for V and 5 bases for J; bases not matched to a gene: 6. CDR3 sequence: CASSTRTGWTEAFF. Here the CDR3 DNA reads TGTGCCAGTAGTACGCGGACAGGGTGGACTGAAGCTTTCTTT.

The V call is TRBV30, the J call TRBJ1-2; D may be TRBD1 (5 bases). The germline CDR1 and CDR2 sequences are GTSNPN and SVGIG (reference sequence). This CDR3 region has 13 residues. Trimming cost V 2 bases and J 7 bases, with 14 bases left between them. The CDR3 DNA is TGTGCCTGGAGTCCTCAGGGAAGTGGTGGCTACACCTTC. Translation gives CAWSPQGSGGYTF.

V gene TRBV7-9 combines with J gene TRBJ1-1, with 9 bases lining up with TRBD1. There are 15 residues in the CDR3. The germline CDR1 and CDR2 sequences are SEHNR and FQNEAQ (reference sequence). The ends lost 4 bases at V and 2 bases at J; junction bases unmatched: 5. CDR3 DNA: TGTGCCAGCAGCTCACCGGGACAGGGAAACACTGAAGCTTTCTTT. Translation gives CASSSPGQGNTEAFF. Full variable domain (outside the CDR3, taken from reference TRBV7-9 and TRBJ1-1): DTGVSQNPRHKITKRGQNVTFRCDPISEHNRLYWYRQTLGQGPEFLTYFQNEAQLEKSRLLSDRFSAERPKGSFSTLEIQRTEQGDSAMYLCASSSPGQGNTEAFFGQGTRLTVV.

The rearrangement uses TRBV6-1 and TRBJ1-6, with a tentative D call TRBD1 (6 bases). Germline values: CDR1 MNHNS, CDR2 SASEGT. The V and J ends lost 0 bases and 2 bases respectively, with 14 bases between them. This CDR3 has 18 residues. CDR3 sequence (DNA): TGTGCCAGCAGTGAAGCGTCGGGGGGGCGCGCCTATAATTCACCCCTCCACTTT. Protein: CASSEASGGRAYNSPLHF.

The V gene is TRBV5-1, the J gene TRBJ2-7; TRBD1 agrees at 8 bases. CDR3 size: 15 residues. V lost 1 base, J lost 6 bases, and 9 bases stayed unmatched. Germline CDR1 reads SGHRS; CDR2 reads YFSETQ. The CDR3 reads CASSLFETGVREQYF. The CDR3 coding sequence is TGCGCCAGCAGCTTGTTCGAGACAGGGGTCCGCGAGCAGTACTTC.